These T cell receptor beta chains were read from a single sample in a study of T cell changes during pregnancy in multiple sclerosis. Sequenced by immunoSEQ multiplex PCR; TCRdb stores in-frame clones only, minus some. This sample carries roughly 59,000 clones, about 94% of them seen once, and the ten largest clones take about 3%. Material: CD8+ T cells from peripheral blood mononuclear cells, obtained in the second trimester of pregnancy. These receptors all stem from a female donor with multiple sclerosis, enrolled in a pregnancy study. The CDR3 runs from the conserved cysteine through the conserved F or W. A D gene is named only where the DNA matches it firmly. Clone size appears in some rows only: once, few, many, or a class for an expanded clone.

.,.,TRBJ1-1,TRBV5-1,CASSLERNTEAFF,TGCGCCAGCAGCTTGGAGCGGAACACTGAAGCTTTCTTT
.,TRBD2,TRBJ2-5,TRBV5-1,CASSVRAGRVETQYF,TGCGCCAGCAGCGTACGAGCGGGGAGAGTTGAGACCCAGTACTTC
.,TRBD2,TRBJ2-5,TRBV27,CASSSSGRAEETQYF,TGTGCCAGCAGTTCAAGCGGGAGAGCAGAGGAGACCCAGTACTTC
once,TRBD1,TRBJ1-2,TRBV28,CASSPRGGTANYGYTF,TGTGCCAGCAGTCCACGTGGGGGGACAGCTAACTATGGCTACACCTTC
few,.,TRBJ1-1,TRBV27,CASSYTRGYTEAFF,TGTGCCAGCAGTTACACTCGGGGGTACACTGAAGCTTTCTTT
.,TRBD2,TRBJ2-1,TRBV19,CASSSGGGYNEQFF,TGTGCCAGTAGTTCTGGGGGGGGCTACAATGAGCAGTTCTTC
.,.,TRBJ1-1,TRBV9,CASSVVTALNTEAFF,TGTGCCAGCAGCGTAGTCACAGCTTTGAACACTGAAGCTTTCTTT
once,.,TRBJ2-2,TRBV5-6,CASSLVQNTGELFF,TGTGCCAGCAGCTTGGTCCAGAACACCGGGGAGCTGTTTTTT
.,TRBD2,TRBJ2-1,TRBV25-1,CASQWGIAGATHNEQFF,TGTGCCAGCCAATGGGGGATTGCGGGAGCCACCCACAATGAGCAGTTCTTC
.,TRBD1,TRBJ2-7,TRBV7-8,CASSAPGQGAGEQYF,TGTGCCAGCAGCGCCCCGGGACAGGGGGCAGGCGAGCAGTACTTC
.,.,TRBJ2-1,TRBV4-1,CASSQGAYNEQFF,TGCGCCAGCAGCCAAGGGGCGTACAATGAGCAGTTCTTC
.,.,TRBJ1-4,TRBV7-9,CASSSSRDMATNEKLFF,TGTGCCAGCAGCTCCTCTAGGGACATGGCAACTAATGAAAAACTGTTTTTT
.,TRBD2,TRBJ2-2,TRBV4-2,CASSQWFGGGTGELFF,TGTGCCAGCAGCCAATGGTTCGGGGGGGGCACCGGGGAGCTGTTTTTT
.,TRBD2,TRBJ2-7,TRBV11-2,CASSLGLAGRNSYEQYF,TGTGCCAGCAGCTTGGGACTAGCGGGGAGAAATTCCTACGAGCAGTACTTC
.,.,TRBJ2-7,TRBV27,CASSLQQGYEQYF,TGTGCCAGCAGTTTACAACAGGGCTACGAGCAGTACTTC
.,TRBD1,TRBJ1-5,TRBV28,CASSYRGYNQPQHF,TGTGCCAGCAGTTACAGGGGCTACAATCAGCCCCAGCATTTT
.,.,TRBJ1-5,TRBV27,CASSLSGTIQPQHF,TGTGCCAGCAGTTTATCAGGGACTATCCAGCCCCAGCATTTT
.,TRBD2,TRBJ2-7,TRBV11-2,CASSLALSGDTGRGEQYF,TGTGCCAGCAGCTTAGCCCTTAGCGGGGACACCGGCCGAGGGGAGCAGTACTTC
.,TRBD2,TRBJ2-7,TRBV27,CASNERWTSPYEQYF,TGTGCCAGCAACGAGAGGTGGACTAGCCCCTACGAGCAGTACTTC
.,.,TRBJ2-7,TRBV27,CASSGSLGGQSLYEQYF,TGTGCCAGCAGTGGCAGTTTGGGGGGGCAGAGCCTCTACGAGCAGTACTTC
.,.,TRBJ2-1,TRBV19,CASTWGQGSYNEQFF,TGTGCCAGTACTTGGGGTCAGGGGTCCTACAATGAGCAGTTCTTC
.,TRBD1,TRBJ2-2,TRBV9,CASSTTGKFTGELFF,TGTGCCAGCAGCACGACAGGGAAATTCACCGGGGAGCTGTTTTTT
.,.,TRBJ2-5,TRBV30,CAWRDYNQETQYF,TGTGCCTGGAGGGACTACAACCAAGAGACCCAGTACTTC
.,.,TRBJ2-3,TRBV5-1,CASNMGGNTDTQYF,TGCGCCAGCAACATGGGGGGTAACACAGATACGCAGTATTTT
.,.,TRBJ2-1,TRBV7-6,CASSLGQPNPYNEQFF,TGTGCCAGCAGCTTAGGACAGCCTAACCCCTACAATGAGCAGTTCTTC
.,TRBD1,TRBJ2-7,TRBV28,CASSFPRTGGSYEQYF,TGTGCCAGCAGTTTCCCGCGGACAGGGGGTTCCTACGAGCAGTACTTC